These T cell receptor beta chains were read from a single sample in a study of T cells in Graves' hyperthyroidism and ophthalmopathy. TCRdb called the multiplex PCR reads again in MiXCR, with one record for every CDR3 protein. Among 350,000 to 400,000 distinct CDR3 sequences listed, more than 13% were seen once. The sample taken for sequencing was blood. All receptors come from a woman aged 25 to 39 with Graves' hyperthyroidism. Both conserved end residues are part of each CDR3. The D gene is left open where the match is weak. Not every row has a clone size; where given, it reads once, few, many or a size class.

size	V	D	J	CDR3	DNA
many	TRBV9	TRBD1	TRBJ2-5	CASSGGQGWTGETQYF	TGTGCCAGCAGCGGGGGACAGGGGTGGACGGGAGAGACCCAGTACTTC
many	TRBV28	TRBD1	TRBJ1-1	CASSLLAGQGFEAFF	TGTGCCAGCAGTTTATTAGCGGGACAGGGGTTCGAAGCTTTCTTT
.	TRBV27	.	TRBJ2-5	CASSRQATQETQYF	TGTGCCAGCAGTCGGCAGGCGACTCAAGAGACCCAGTACTTC
many	TRBV12-3/TRBV12-4	.	TRBJ1-2	CASSVVWAPYGYTF	TGTGCCAGCAGTGTCGTTTGGGCCCCATATGGCTACACCTTC
many	TRBV12-3/TRBV12-4	.	TRBJ2-7	CASRPRDSEQQYF	TGTGCCAGCAGGCCCCGGGACTCCGAACAGCAGTACTTC
.	TRBV10-3	TRBD2	TRBJ2-7	CAISASGGLGEQYF	TGTGCCATCAGTGCTAGCGGGGGCCTAGGGGAGCAGTACTTC
many	TRBV29-1	TRBD2	TRBJ2-3	CSVAGTSGRASGTDTQYF	TGCAGCGTGGCCGGGACTAGCGGGAGGGCCTCAGGCACAGATACGCAGTATTTT
.	TRBV20-1	TRBD2	TRBJ2-5	CSAFSGRSVETQYF	TGCAGTGCTTTTAGCGGGAGAAGTGTGGAGACCCAGTACTTC
.	TRBV27	.	TRBJ1-1	CASSLSWRNTEAFF	TGTGCCAGCAGTTTATCGTGGAGAAACACTGAAGCTTTCTTT
few	TRBV29-1	.	TRBJ1-2	CSVERLQTSNYGYTF	TGCAGCGTTGAAAGGTTGCAAACATCTAACTATGGCTACACCTTC
.	TRBV7-9	TRBD1	TRBJ2-7	CASSSGTGVHEQYF	TGTGCCAGCAGCTCAGGGACAGGTGTACACGAGCAGTACTTC
many	TRBV6-1	.	TRBJ2-1	CATGDQLSSYNEQFF	TGTGCCACCGGAGACCAGTTAAGCTCCTACAATGAGCAGTTCTTC
.	TRBV7-9	.	TRBJ2-7	CASSLDSFRSTSYEQYF	TGTGCCAGCAGCTTAGACTCCTTTCGCTCGACTTCCTACGAGCAGTACTTC
many	TRBV27	.	TRBJ2-7	CASSLPRQGTGGRATYEQYF	TGTGCCAGCAGTTTACCCCGACAGGGCACGGGAGGAAGGGCCACCTACGAGCAGTACTTC
many	TRBV20-1	TRBD2	TRBJ2-4	CSAGTSGMTIQYF	TGCAGTGCTGGGACTAGCGGGATGACCATTCAGTACTTC
many	TRBV11-2	TRBD2	TRBJ2-3	CASSLGGLVSTDTQYF	TGTGCCAGCAGCTTAGGAGGACTAGTAAGCACAGATACGCAGTATTTT
many	TRBV20-1	.	TRBJ2-5	CSARDWGVGKETQYF	TGCAGTGCTAGAGATTGGGGGGTGGGCAAAGAGACCCAGTACTTC
many	TRBV27	.	TRBJ1-2	CATKIVGDHHLTF	TGTGCCACCAAGATAGTTGGCGACCACCACCTCACCTTC
many	TRBV12-3/TRBV12-4	.	TRBJ2-1	CASRPPTGLGSTNEQFF	TGTGCCAGCAGGCCCCCCACCGGACTGGGATCAACGAATGAGCAGTTCTTC
many	TRBV14	TRBD2	TRBJ2-1	CASSQDIAGGGNEQFF	TGTGCCAGCAGCCAAGATATAGCGGGAGGCGGCAATGAGCAGTTCTTC
.	TRBV20-1	TRBD1	TRBJ1-2	CSASLATGFGYTF	TGCAGTGCTAGCCTCGCGACAGGGTTTGGCTACACCTTC
many	TRBV12-3/TRBV12-4	.	TRBJ2-7	CASTVGGGYEQYF	TGTGCCAGCACCGTCGGAGGGGGCTACGAGCAGTACTTC
many	TRBV7-9	.	TRBJ2-3	CASSEGQGRNTQYF	TGTGCCAGCAGCGAAGGACAAGGACGAAATACGCAGTATTTT
few	TRBV3-1	.	TRBJ2-1	CASSQESTKVQFF	TGTGCCAGCAGCCAAGAGTCCACAAAGGTGCAGTTCTTC
.	TRBV14	TRBD2	TRBJ2-5	CASSQASDLAGGEYF	TGTGCCAGCAGCCAAGCCAGCGACCTAGCGGGAGGGGAGTACTTC
.	TRBV6-2/TRBV6-3	TRBD2	TRBJ2-7	CASSPSGAGTYEQYF	TGTGCCAGCAGTCCTAGCGGAGCGGGAACCTACGAGCAGTACTTC